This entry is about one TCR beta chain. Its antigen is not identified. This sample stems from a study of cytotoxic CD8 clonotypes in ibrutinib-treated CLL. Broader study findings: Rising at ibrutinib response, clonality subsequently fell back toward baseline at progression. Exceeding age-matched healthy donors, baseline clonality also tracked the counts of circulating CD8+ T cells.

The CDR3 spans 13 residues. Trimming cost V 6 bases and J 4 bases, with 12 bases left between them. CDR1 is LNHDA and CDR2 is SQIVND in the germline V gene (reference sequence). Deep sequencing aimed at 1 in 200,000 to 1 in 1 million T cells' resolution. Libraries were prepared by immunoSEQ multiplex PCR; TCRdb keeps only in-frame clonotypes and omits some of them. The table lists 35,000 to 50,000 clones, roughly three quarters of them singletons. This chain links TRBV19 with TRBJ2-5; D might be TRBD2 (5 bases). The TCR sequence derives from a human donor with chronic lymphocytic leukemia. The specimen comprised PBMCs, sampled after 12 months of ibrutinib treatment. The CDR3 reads CASSSVEGETQYF. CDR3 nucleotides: TGTGCCAGTAGCTCAGTCGAGGGAGAGACCCAGTACTTC.